This T cell receptor (beta chain) appears in the sequencing data of a study of control samples from healthy donors and cancer patients (TCRdb year 2020). The CDR3 numbers 17 residues from cysteine through phenylalanine. CDR3 DNA only is kept here, 51 bases in frame from base 1. The germline V gene (reference sequence) yields LGHDT for CDR1 and YNNKEL for CDR2. V is reduced by 4 bases and J by 4 bases, leaving a spacing of 20 bases between them. This clone has a handful of counts. Which antigen it targets is not known. Base qualities are missing; no much larger clone stands one base away. The library was produced with the immunoSEQ multiplex PCR assay. TCRdb took this table from immuneACCESS and kept in-frame rearrangements with V and J called. Such tables lack part of the clones; where checked against another copy, unresolved V genes explain under half of the gap, and the rest is unexplained. For this sample the table gives approximately 100,000 clones, of which roughly 90% were detected only once. About 8% of the sample is in the top ten clones.

This receptor was identified in a young man in good health. This sequence uses TRBV3-1 (or the pseudogene TRBV3-2) and TRBJ1-3; the D gene is perhaps TRBD1, on 5 matching bases. The specimen was blood. The CDR3 has the sequence CASSPRAGTVVGNTIYF. The DNA sequence is TGTGCCAGCAGCCCGAGAGCCGGGACGGTCGTCGGAAACACCATATATTTT.